Sequencing of this T cell receptor beta chain was carried out in a study of blood T cell repertoires in COVID-19. Study-level background: There were acute and convalescent COVID-19 samples, and they came from the United States, Italy and Spain. The cDNA or gDNA used as material had been derived from T cells, B-cell-depleted T cells, or PBMCs.

The CDR3 has 14 amino acids. Trimming removed 5 bases from V and 4 bases from J, with 13 bases in between. Germline V gene lookup returns CDR1 SGDLS and CDR2 YYNGEE. Study processing details: Using reference gene primer amplification, nucleated cell counts were estimated. This table comes from immunoSEQ multiplex PCR, and its TCRdb copy is limited to in-frame clones, with some not included. The D gene and trimming were derived from the DNA, and the V and J assignments and clone size from that table. This table holds around 270,000 clones, 75% to 90% found once. The sequence was obtained from a man aged 25 to 40 with active or convalescent COVID-19. The sequenced sample consisted of peripheral blood. The chain couples TRBV9 to TRBJ2-1; TRBD2 is a possible D gene (6 bases). The CDR3 reads CASSTGTGYNEQFF. The DNA for the CDR3 is TGTGCCAGCAGTACCGGGACTGGATACAATGAGCAGTTCTTC.